This T cell receptor (beta chain) was captured by sequencing in a study of cytomegalovirus exposure and HLA in healthy donors listed by TCRdb under 2017. Background for the entire study: An earlier analysis of 587 of the donors reported approximately 280 Gb of sequence data and 90 million to 120 million unique TCR beta sequences obtained from some 170 million T cells. Roughly 300 gigabases of sequencing data and tens of millions of unique TCR sequences were included in an early release covering roughly 700 HLA-typed donors. Of the roughly 390 genotyped donors, less than 90% were placed in the genetic ancestry cluster associated with self-reported Caucasian donors. The study was designed to test whether signatures of past pathogen exposure could be identified by cataloging public T cell receptors. The T cell repertoires of 666 subjects were profiled by immunosequencing and related to cytomegalovirus serostatus. Along with the roughly 670-subject first cohort, a separate validation cohort of over a hundred different subjects was used. High-throughput TCR immunosequencing, statistical association of individual TCRs with disease status, and machine learning were combined to predict cytomegalovirus infection status. A later analysis re-analyzed previously published TCR beta repertoires from approximately 700 donors and added high-resolution HLA genotyping to study TCR occurrence patterns. In the later analysis, no new phenotypic data were used to find candidate immune exposures; instead, reliance was placed on TCR beta sequences and their occurrence across donors. In an earlier analysis of 587 of the donors, high-throughput TCR beta sequencing was used to judge whether each TCR beta V gene segment behaved as functional or pseudogenic. Donor age, sex, ethnicity and CMV serostatus were collected together with the repertoire data. A later genetic analysis took genome-wide SNP genotypes for about 55% of the 666 donors and used that subset as a discovery cohort. All discovery cohort repertoires had been generated on a single sequencing platform. HLA typing covered class I and class II loci at four-digit resolution. Typing coverage varied by locus: about 620-630 donors for A, B, C, DRB1 and DQB1; roughly 560 for DQA1; over 600 for DPA1; around 490 for DPB1. Roughly 5 DR-DQ haplotypes were treated as single units for association and clustering because of strong linkage in the cohort. Among roughly 400 genotyped donors of the cohort, an average of roughly 230,000 unique TCR beta nucleotide sequences was sequenced per donor, of which about 19% were non-productive.

A note on this clone: The specificity of this receptor is unknown. Base qualities are not provided; no much larger clone lies one nucleotide away.

The paper's findings and limits, for the study overall: A further reported finding was that TCR beta sequences accurately predicted the HLA-A and HLA-B alleles for most subjects in the first cohort. The presence/absence analyses assumed that sequencing depth was roughly uniform across donors, and that assumption may not be true. In the study, some 160 TCR beta chains were listed as associated with cytomegalovirus. Because HLA typing was missing for some donors at each locus, association tests included only the typed subset. The classifier was reported to diagnose cytomegalovirus status with high specificity and sensitivity in both the original cohort and the validation cohort. In vitro tests confirmed that a few of the cytomegalovirus-associated TCR beta chains recognize cytomegalovirus antigens. Because counts were too low, seventeen rarely observed V segments, including chromosome 9 orphons, were left out of the earlier analysis of some 640 of the donors. In a later analysis, several top co-occurrence clusters were reported to appear linked to parvovirus B19, influenza, CMV and Epstein-Barr virus. In an earlier analysis of 587 of the donors, most TCR beta V segments were observed in productive rearrangements about 87% or about 30% of the time, broadly matching IMGT annotations. In a later analysis, the rate of TCR association differed among HLA loci, with DRB1 alleles having the most associated TCRs and HLA-C alleles having the fewest. A cluster of highly shared sequence variants was judged likely to represent a technical artifact of the sequencing pipeline. An association between a missense DCLRE1C variant and V-gene and J-gene trimming of TCR beta chains was found in a later genetic analysis and replicated in an independent cohort. According to the authors, the approach could potentially be generalized to other disease states and immunological phenotypes. In this cohort, only TCR beta chains were sequenced, and detectable features were limited by the absence of alpha or paired-chain data. When HLA alleles, especially DR and DQ, strongly co-occurred, TCR associations were difficult to assign to individual alleles. According to a later genetic analysis, donors in an Asian-associated ancestry cluster had fewer N-insertions in productive TCRs than the approximately 710-donor mean. Specific HLA alleles were associated with about 17,000 TCR beta sequences at a false discovery rate of 0.05 in a later analysis. A later analysis found that most CMV-associated TCR beta chains appeared HLA-restricted, with HLA associations seemingly driven largely by CMV exposure. Linkage disequilibrium might explain the correlated functional status among segregating V segments, but an unknown experimental factor could not be ruled out. Because the 87-base-pair reads could not distinguish some IMGT-functional V segments, including TRBV6-2 and TRBV6-3, those segments were excluded. Most TCR sequences were observed very rarely across donors, whereas some public TCRs were present in many individuals. A later analysis found that HLA-associated TCR beta chains were more clonally expanded and had lower generation probabilities than equally common non-associated chains. CMV serostatus was the only immune exposure information available for the cohort.

From the cysteine through the phenylalanine, the CDR3 covers 12 amino acids. Only the CDR3 part of the read is kept: 36 bases, read in frame from the first base. CDR1 and CDR2 are read off the germline V gene as MGHDK and SYGVNS. Receptor amplification or capture employed the immunoSEQ multiplex PCR assay. A mixture of 60 forward primers for TCR Vbeta segments and 13 reverse primers for TCR Jbeta segments was used in the multiplex PCR. Amplification of the CDR3 region of rearranged TCR beta genes was performed with a multiplex PCR assay on genomic DNA. The amplified TCR beta libraries were sequenced on the Illumina HiSeq System as 87-base-pair reads. Per the original workflow: Across the 700 or so repertoires, a later analysis counted about 81 million unique TCR beta chains, 9 million to 14 million of which were shared by at least two donors. Raw reads were error-corrected and collapsed into unique sequences with a nearest-neighbor algorithm that merged closely related sequences to remove PCR and sequencing errors. CDR3 sequences were aligned to IMGT reference sequences to assign V, D and J gene segments. For a sequence to be retained, at least a six-nucleotide match to both a V gene segment and a J gene segment was required. A rearrangement was called productive if the CDR3 had no stop codons and remained in frame with V and J, and every other rearrangement was called non-productive. CDR3 was defined by IMGT convention, running from the second conserved V-encoded cysteine to the conserved J-encoded phenylalanine. The earlier analysis of about 610 of the donors excluded sequences that lacked an unambiguous match to a single V gene segment. An earlier analysis of roughly 590 of the donors called V segments functional above 56.7% productive rearrangements and segregating when the between-donor standard deviation exceeded 5%. To diagnose cytomegalovirus status from the catalog of TCR beta chain sequences, a statistical classification framework was built. A later analysis assigned V and J genes by comparing TCR nucleotide sequences with IMGT/GENE-DB human TR gene sequences. In a later analysis, CDR3 sequences and most-parsimonious VDJ recombination scenarios were assigned using the TCRdist pipeline. In a later analysis, every TCR beta chain was defined by the combination of its CDR3 amino acid sequence and its V-gene family, and reads without a unique V-gene family were dropped. A later analysis removed 500 to 650 highly shared, low-generation-probability nucleotide sequences to deal with suspected cross-contamination and a sequencing artifact. In a later analysis, a clonal expansion index for each public chain was calculated from normalized within-repertoire ranks of inferred template counts. In a later analysis, generation probabilities were computed with a VDJ recombination model fitted to out-of-frame rearrangements, and the resulting probabilities were checked against IGoR. A later analysis scored TCR-TCR, TCR-HLA and TCR-CMV co-occurrence with hypergeometric tests, applying a repertoire-size bias correction to TCR pairs. A later analysis estimated false discovery rates by permuting HLA or CMV assignments 20 times. In a later analysis, co-occurring TCRs were grouped using DBSCAN, with TCRdist sequence similarity added in when clustering inside HLA-allele-positive subsets. For co-occurrence clustering, repertoires with fewer than 30,000 or more than 120,000 public chains were excluded, along with a handful of repertoires with anomalous nucleotide sharing. Imported from immuneACCESS, the table was reduced by TCRdb to in-frame sequences with V and J called. These copies leave out some clones; in studies compared against another copy, an unresolved V gene accounts for under half, and the cause of the remainder is not known. V and J calls and clone size are copied from that table; D and trimming were computed from the DNA. The sample table lists some 90,000 clones, under 90% of them with a count of one. The leading ten clones occupy about 32% of the sample.

The cohort consisted of 600 or so healthy bone marrow donors. At the time of sampling, all cohort members were nominally healthy, though unrecorded immune exposures were likely present. The donor was CMV seropositive and was included in the group of some 290 seropositive cohort members. Each donor provided a peripheral blood sample, and peripheral blood mononuclear cells were used for TCR beta sequencing. The Qiagen DNeasy Blood Extraction Kit was used to extract genomic DNA from the blood cell samples. This TCR was recovered from a man aged 50 to 59 in good health and CMV-seropositive. The sequence joins TRBV25-1 to TRBJ2-5; D gene: possibly TRBD1, on 5 matching bases. TRBJ2-7 matches the DNA end more closely, so the J call is doubtful. Material: PBMCs. The base sequence is TGTGCCAGCAGTGATGACAGATACGAGCAGTACTTC. This gives the protein CASSDDRYEQYF.